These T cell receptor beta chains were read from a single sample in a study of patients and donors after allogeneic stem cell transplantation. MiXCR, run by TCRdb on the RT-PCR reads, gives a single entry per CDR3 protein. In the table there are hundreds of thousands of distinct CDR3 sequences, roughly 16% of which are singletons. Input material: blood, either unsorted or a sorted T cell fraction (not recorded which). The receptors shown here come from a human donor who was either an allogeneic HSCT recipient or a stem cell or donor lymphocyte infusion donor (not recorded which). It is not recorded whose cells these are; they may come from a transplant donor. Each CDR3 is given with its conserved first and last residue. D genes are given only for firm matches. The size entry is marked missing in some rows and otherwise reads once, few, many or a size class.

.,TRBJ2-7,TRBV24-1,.,TGTGCCACCAGTGACCGAGGTCAGGGAGCTTACGAGCAGTACTTC,CATSDRGQGAYEQYF
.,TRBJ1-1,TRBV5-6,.,TGTGCCAGCAGCTTGGACACCACTGAAGCTTTCTTT,CASSLDTTEAFF
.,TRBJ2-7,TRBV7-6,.,TGTGCCAGCAGCCCCGGGGGAGGCGCCAAGACCTACGAGCAGTACTTC,CASSPGGGAKTYEQYF
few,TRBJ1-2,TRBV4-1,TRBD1,TGCGCCAGCAGCCAGATCGGGACAGGCTATGGCTACACCTTC,CASSQIGTGYGYTF
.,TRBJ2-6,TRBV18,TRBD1,TGTGCCAGCCTGGACAGGGCGAGTGCCAACGTCCTGACTTTC,CASLDRASANVLTF
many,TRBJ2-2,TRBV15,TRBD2,TGTGCCACCAGCAGAGATCCCGGGTTCGTAGGCGGGGGTGGCACCGGGGAGCTGTTTTTT,CATSRDPGFVGGGGTGELFF
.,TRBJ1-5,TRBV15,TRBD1,TGTGCCACCAGCAGAGCTCCTCCGGGACAGGGAAATCAGCCCCAGCATTTT,CATSRAPPGQGNQPQHF
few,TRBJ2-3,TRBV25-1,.,TGTGCCAGCAGTCAGCAGGGAATTGAAGGTACGCAGTATTTT,CASSQQGIEGTQYF
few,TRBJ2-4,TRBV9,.,TGTGCCAGCAGCCCCGGGTGGCGGGCGGCCAAAAACATTCAGTACTTC,CASSPGWRAAKNIQYF
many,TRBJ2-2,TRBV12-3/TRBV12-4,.,TGTGCCAGCAGTCAGGACCGAAGAATGAACACCGGGGAGCTGTTTTTT,CASSQDRRMNTGELFF
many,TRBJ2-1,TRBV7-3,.,TGTGCCAGCAGCCCTTCGGCCCAATGGATAAATGAGCAGTTCTTC,CASSPSAQWINEQFF
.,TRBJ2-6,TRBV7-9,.,TGTGCCATCACGGGGTTGGGGGCCAACGTCCTGACTTTC,CAITGLGANVLTF
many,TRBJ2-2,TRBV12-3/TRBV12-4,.,TGTGCCAGCAGACCAACTAGGAGAGGGGACACCGGGGAGCTGTTTTTT,CASRPTRRGDTGELFF
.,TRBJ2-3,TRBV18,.,TGTGCCAGCTCACCTTCAGTCAGGGGTGGCACAGATACGCAGTATTTT,CASSPSVRGGTDTQYF
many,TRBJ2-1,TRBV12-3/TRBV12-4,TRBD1,TGTGCCAGCAGTTCCCGGGACAGGGGTGATGAGCAGTTCTTC,CASSSRDRGDEQFF
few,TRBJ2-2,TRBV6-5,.,TGTGCCAGCAGTTACGGGACTTTGGGTACCGGGGAGCTGTTTTTT,CASSYGTLGTGELFF
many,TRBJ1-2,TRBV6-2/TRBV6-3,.,TGTGCCAGCTCGCCTGGGGCCAACTATGGCTACACCTTC,CASSPGANYGYTF
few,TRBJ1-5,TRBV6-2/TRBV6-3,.,TGTGCCAGCAGTCGGGGCCCCGGGCGTCAGCCCCAGCATTTT,CASSRGPGRQPQHF
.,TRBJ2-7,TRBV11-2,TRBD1,TGTGCCAGCAGCTTCAGGACAGGGGGGACCGAGCAGTACTTC,CASSFRTGGTEQYF
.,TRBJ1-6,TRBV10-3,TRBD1,TGTGCCATCAGTTCGGGGGGACAGGAGAAAAATTCACCCCTCCACTTT,CAISSGGQEKNSPLHF
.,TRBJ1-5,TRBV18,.,TGTGCCAGCTCACCACCAAGAACAGAAGGTCAGCCCCAGCATTTT,CASSPPRTEGQPQHF
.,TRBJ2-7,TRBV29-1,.,TGCAGCAGGGACGGACGGAGCTCCTACGAGCAGTACTTC,CSRDGRSSYEQYF
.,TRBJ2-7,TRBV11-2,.,TGTGCCAGCAGCACCCTTAAAGGGGAGGACTCCTACGAGCAGTACTTC,CASSTLKGEDSYEQYF
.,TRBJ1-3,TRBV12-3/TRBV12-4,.,TGTGCCAGCCGGTGGAACTCTGGAAACACCATATATTTT,CASRWNSGNTIYF
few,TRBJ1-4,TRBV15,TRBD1,TGTGCCACCAGCAACAGGGGAGGAACTAATGAAAAACTGTTTTTT,CATSNRGGTNEKLFF
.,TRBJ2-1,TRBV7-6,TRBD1,TGTGCCAGCAGTTCACGACAGGGCCCTACTTACAATGAGCAGTTCTTC,CASSSRQGPTYNEQFF
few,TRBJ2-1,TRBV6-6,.,TGTGCCAGCAGTTTCCGTAGTCATGAGCAGTTCTTC,CASSFRSHEQFF
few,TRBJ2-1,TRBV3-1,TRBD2,TGTGCCAGCAGCCAAGAGCAACTAGCGGACAGCTCCTACAATGAGCAGTTCTTC,CASSQEQLADSSYNEQFF
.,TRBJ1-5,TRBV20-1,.,TGCAGTGCTCCGAAGACGTACTTTTGGCATTTT,CSAPKTYFWHF
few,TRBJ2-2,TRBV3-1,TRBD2,TGTGCCAGCAGCCAAGATACCGCTCCCCTAGCGGGTTTATCCACCGGGGAGCTGTTTTTT,CASSQDTAPLAGLSTGELFF
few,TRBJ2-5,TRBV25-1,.,TGTGCCAGCAGTGAATGGGCGGGGCAGTGGAGGGGAGAGACCCAGTACTTC,CASSEWAGQWRGETQYF
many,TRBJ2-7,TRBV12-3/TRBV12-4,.,TGTGCCAGCAGTTTTTGGGCAGCCAGGTCCTACGAGCAGTACTTC,CASSFWAARSYEQYF
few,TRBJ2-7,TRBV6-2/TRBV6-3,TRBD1,TGTGCCAGCAGCAGGACCCCAGGGGGCTACGAGCAGTACTTC,CASSRTPGGYEQYF
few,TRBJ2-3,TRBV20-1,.,TGCAGTGCTAGCCCGGGTGGAATCACAGATACGCAGTATTTT,CSASPGGITDTQYF
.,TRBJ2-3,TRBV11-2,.,TGTGCCAGCAGCTTTCGGAGATCTAGCACAGATACGCAGTATTTT,CASSFRRSSTDTQYF
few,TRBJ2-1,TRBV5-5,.,TGTGCCAGCAGCTTCGGCGCCTCCTCCCTTGAGCAGTTCTTC,CASSFGASSLEQFF
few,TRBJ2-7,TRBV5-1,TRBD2,TGCGCCAGCAGCTCGATCTGGACTAGCGGTTATTACGAGCAGTACTTC,CASSSIWTSGYYEQYF
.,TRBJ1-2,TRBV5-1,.,TGCGCCAGCAGCTTGGCCGGCCCAGTCTATGGCTACACCTTC,CASSLAGPVYGYTF
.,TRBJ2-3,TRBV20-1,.,TGCAGTGCTAGAGATCTAGTAGCGGAGAAGTTAGGCACAGATACGCAGTATTTT,CSARDLVAEKLGTDTQYF
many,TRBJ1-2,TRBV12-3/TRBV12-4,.,TGTGCCAGCAGTTTGAGGGGGGGAGGCTACACCTTC,CASSLRGGGYTF
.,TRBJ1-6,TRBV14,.,TGTGCCAGCAGCCCGGAAAGGCGTACAAATTCACCCCTCCACTTT,CASSPERRTNSPLHF
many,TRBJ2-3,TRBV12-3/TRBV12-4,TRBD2,TGTGCCAGCAGTTCGAGGTCTAGCGGTAGCACAGATACGCAGTATTTT,CASSSRSSGSTDTQYF
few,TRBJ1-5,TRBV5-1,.,TGCGCCAGCAGCTTGACAGGGCTTTACAATCAGCCCCAGCATTTT,CASSLTGLYNQPQHF
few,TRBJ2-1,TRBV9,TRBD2,TGTGCCAGCAGCGGAGGGGCTAGCGGGCTTAGTGCGCAGTTCTTC,CASSGGASGLSAQFF
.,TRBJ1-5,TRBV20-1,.,TGCAGTGCATGGGACCTAAGATCTAATCAGCCCCAGCATTTT,CSAWDLRSNQPQHF
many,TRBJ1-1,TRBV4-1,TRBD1,TGCGCCAGCAGCCAAGATTGGGACAGGGGGTTTCCAGCTTTCTTT,CASSQDWDRGFPAFF
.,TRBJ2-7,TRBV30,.,TGTGCCTGCCGTAAGGGCGGCCCCTACGAGCAGTACTTC,CACRKGGPYEQYF
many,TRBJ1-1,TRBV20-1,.,TGCAGTGCTAGAGGGAGGGGCACTGAAGCTTTCTTT,CSARGRGTEAFF
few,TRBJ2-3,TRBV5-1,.,TGCGCCAGCAGCCCCCGTGGGGTTCCAGATACGCAGTATTTT,CASSPRGVPDTQYF
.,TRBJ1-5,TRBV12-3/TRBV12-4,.,TGTGCCAGCAGTCCACGTTTGGGGGGGGTAGGACAGCCCCAGCATTTT,CASSPRLGGVGQPQHF